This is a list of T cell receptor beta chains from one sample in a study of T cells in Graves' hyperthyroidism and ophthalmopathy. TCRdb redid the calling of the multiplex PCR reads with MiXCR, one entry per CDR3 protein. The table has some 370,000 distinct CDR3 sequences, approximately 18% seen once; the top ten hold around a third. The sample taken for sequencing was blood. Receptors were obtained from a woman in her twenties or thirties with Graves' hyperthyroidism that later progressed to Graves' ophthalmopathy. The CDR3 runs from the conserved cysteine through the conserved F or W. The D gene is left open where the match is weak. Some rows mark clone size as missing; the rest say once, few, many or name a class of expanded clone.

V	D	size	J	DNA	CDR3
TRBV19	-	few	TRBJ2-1	TGTGCCAGTACCCCAAGACTAGGGCCCTACAATGAGCAGTTCTTC	CASTPRLGPYNEQFF
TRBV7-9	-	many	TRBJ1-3	TGTGCCAGCAGCTTTACGGGAAACACCATATATTTT	CASSFTGNTIYF
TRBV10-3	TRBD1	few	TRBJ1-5	TGTGCCATCAGTGAAGGGACAGGGGGCAATCAGCCCCAGCATTTT	CAISEGTGGNQPQHF
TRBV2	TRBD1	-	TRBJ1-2	TGTGCCACTTACAGGGGGAGCTATGGCTACACCTTC	CATYRGSYGYTF
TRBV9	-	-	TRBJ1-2	TGTGCCAGCAGCGTAGACCTTAACTATGGCTACACCTTC	CASSVDLNYGYTF
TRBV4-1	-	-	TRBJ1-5	TGCGCCAGCAGCCAAGATGACTCCCGGAGCAGCAATCAGCCCCAGCATTTT	CASSQDDSRSSNQPQHF
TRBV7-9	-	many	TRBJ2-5	TGTGCCAGCAGCCCCAGTGGGGGCTATGAGACCCAGTACTTC	CASSPSGGYETQYF
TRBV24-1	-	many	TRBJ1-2	TGTGCCACCAGTGATTTAAACAGGGCCTATGGCTACACCTTC	CATSDLNRAYGYTF
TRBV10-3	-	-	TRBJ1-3	TGTGCCATCAGTGAGTCGAAGGGCTCCTCTGGAAACACCATATATTTT	CAISESKGSSGNTIYF
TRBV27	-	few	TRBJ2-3	TGTGCCAGCAGTTCCCCGTTGCGCGGGAGCACAGATACGCAGTATTTT	CASSSPLRGSTDTQYF
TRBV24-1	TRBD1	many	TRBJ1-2	TGTGCCACCAGTGACTCCAATTCCCTTGGACAGGGGTCGGGCTATGGCTACACCTTC	CATSDSNSLGQGSGYGYTF
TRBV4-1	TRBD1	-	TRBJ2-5	TGCGCCAGCAGCCAAGAAGGGGTGGGGACAGGGGGCCAAGAGACCCAGTACTTC	CASSQEGVGTGGQETQYF
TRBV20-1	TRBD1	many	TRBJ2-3	TGCAGTGCTAGAGATGTCCTGGGGACAGGCCACACAGATACGCAGTATTTT	CSARDVLGTGHTDTQYF
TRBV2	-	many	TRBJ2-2	TGTGCCAGCACCACGAGGGCCGTTCTAGCGAACACCGGGGAGCTGTTTTTT	CASTTRAVLANTGELFF
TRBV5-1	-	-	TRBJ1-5	TGCGTCAGCAGCTTGCCCCGGGGATACTGTCAGCCCCAGCATTTT	CVSSLPRGYCQPQHF
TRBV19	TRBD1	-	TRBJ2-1	TGTGCCAGTAGGCCAGGGGGAAGCCCCTACAATGAGCAGTTCTTC	CASRPGGSPYNEQFF
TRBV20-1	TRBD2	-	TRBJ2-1	TGCAGTGCTAGAGGGGAGTCGAGCGGGGGGGCCCATGAGCAGTTCTTC	CSARGESSGGAHEQFF
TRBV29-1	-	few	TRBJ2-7	TGCAGCGTTGTGAAACTCGGCGAGCAGTACTTC	CSVVKLGEQYF
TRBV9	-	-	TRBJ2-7	TGTGCCAGCAGCGTAGATGGTGGGAGAGAGTACTTC	CASSVDGGREYF
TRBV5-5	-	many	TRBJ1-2	TGTGCCAGCAGCTTGGCTGGGCGGACGAGGCTGGCTGGCTACACCTTC	CASSLAGRTRLAGYTF
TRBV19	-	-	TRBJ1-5	TGTGCCAGTAGTTTCCGGGGCCGCGGCAATCAGCCCCAGCATTTT	CASSFRGRGNQPQHF
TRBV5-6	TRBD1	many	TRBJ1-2	TGTGCCAGCAGCTTCACAGGGGATGGCTACACCTTC	CASSFTGDGYTF
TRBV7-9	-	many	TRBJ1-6	TGTGCCAGCAGCCTCCACAGGGATAATTCACCCCTCCACTTT	CASSLHRDNSPLHF
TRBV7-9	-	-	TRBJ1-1	TGTGCCAGCAGCTTAGATACGGGGGTTAGGGCTTTCTTT	CASSLDTGVRAFF
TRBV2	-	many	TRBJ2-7	TGTGCCAGCAGTGCCCAGGCCTCCTACGAGCAGTACTTC	CASSAQASYEQYF
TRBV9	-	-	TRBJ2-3	TGTGCCAGCAGCCCCAGGACTGGCCGAGCTTTCGTTACGAGGTCAGATACGCAGTATTTT	CASSPRTGRAFVTRSDTQYF
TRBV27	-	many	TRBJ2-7	TGTGCCAGCAGTCGGGACTCAAACTACGAGCAGTACTTC	CASSRDSNYEQYF
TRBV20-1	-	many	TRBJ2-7	TGCAGTGCTTATTACGAGTACGAGCAGTACTTC	CSAYYEYEQYF
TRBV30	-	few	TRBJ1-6	TGTGCCTGGAGTGTACGTAGGGTCGGTAATTCACCCCTCCACTTT	CAWSVRRVGNSPLHF
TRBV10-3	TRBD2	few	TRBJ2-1	TGTGCCATCAGCGGGACTAGCGGGAGCGGCAATGAGCAGTTCTTC	CAISGTSGSGNEQFF
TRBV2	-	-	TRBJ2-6	TGTGCCAGCAGCGACCAACCCACAGGTTTTGGGGCCAACGTCCTGACTTTC	CASSDQPTGFGANVLTF
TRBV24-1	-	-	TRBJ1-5	TGTGCCACCAGTGAAGGAGGGTATCAGCCCCAGCATTTT	CATSEGGYQPQHF
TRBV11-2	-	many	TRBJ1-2	TGTGCCAGCAGCCCAGGCCGATGGGGAGCTAACTATGGCTACACCTTC	CASSPGRWGANYGYTF
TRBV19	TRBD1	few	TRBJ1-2	TGTGCCAGTAGTATAGATCCCCCGGACAGGGGTAACTATGGCTACACCTTC	CASSIDPPDRGNYGYTF
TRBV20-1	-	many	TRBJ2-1	TGCAGTGCTAGAGATGAGCTGGACGGATACAATGAGCAGTTCTTC	CSARDELDGYNEQFF
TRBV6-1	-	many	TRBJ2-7	TGTGCCAGCAGTGAAAACGGCAGGGATCTCACCGAGCAGTACTTC	CASSENGRDLTEQYF
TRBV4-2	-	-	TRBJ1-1	TGTGCCAGCAGCCAATTCGACCAAGACCCAGACACTGAAGCTTTCTTT	CASSQFDQDPDTEAFF